The 2 T cell receptor beta chains below were found in one sample sequenced in a study of T cell responses to AZD1222 COVID-19 vaccine (dated by TCRdb to about 2021). The sample's time point label, decoded: baseline before first vaccination. The protocol used for the library was the immunoSEQ multiplex PCR assay. TCRdb limited this immuneACCESS table to in-frame rearrangements with V and J called. A share of clones is missing; checked studies link under half to unresolved V genes, and the rest is unexplained. This sample lists approximately 150,000 clones; 85% to 95% were detected once. The biggest ten clones account for roughly 1.3% of the sample. This specimen consisted of peripheral blood, obtained on day 0 of AZD1222 vaccination. These receptors came from an adult in good health.

This chain joins TRBV27 and TRBJ1-2; 10 bases fit TRBD1. The CDR3 covers 14 residues. After removal of 10 bases from V and 8 bases from J, the junction contained 13 bases not matched to a gene. CDR1 and CDR2 from the germline V gene are MNHEY and SMNVEV (reference sequence). The CDR3 here is CATRQGAVAHGYTF. The CDR3 coding sequence is TGTGCCACCCGACAGGGGGCCGTGGCGCACGGCTACACCTTC.

V usage is TRBV4-1 and J usage is TRBJ2-1, with D hard to call. With 4 bases removed from V and 3 bases from J, the gap between germline ends came to 7 bases. Looked up from germline, CDR1 is MGHRA and CDR2 is YSYEKL. The length of the CDR3 is 13 residues. CDR3 region: CASSRTLYNEQFF. CDR3 sequence (DNA): TGCGCCAGCAGCCGTACCCTCTACAATGAGCAGTTCTTC.